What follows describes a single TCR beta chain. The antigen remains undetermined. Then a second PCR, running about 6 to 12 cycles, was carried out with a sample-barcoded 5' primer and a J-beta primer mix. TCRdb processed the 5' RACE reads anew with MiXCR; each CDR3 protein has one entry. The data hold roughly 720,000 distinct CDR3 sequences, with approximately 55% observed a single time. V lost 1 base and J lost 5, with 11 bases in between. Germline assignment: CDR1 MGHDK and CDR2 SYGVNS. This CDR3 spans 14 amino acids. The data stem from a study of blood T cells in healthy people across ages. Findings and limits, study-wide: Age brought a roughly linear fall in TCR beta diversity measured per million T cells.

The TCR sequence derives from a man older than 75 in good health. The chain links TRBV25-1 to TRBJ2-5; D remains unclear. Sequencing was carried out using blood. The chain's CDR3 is CASSESPNWETQYF. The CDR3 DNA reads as TGTGCCAGCAGTGAATCCCCAAATTGGGAGACCCAGTACTTC. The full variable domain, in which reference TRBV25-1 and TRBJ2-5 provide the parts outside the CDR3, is EADIYQTPRYLVIGTGKKITLECSQTMGHDKMYWYQQDPGMELHLIHYSYGVNSTEKGDLSSESTVSRIRTEHFPLTLESARPSHTSQYLCASSESPNWETQYFGPGTRLLVL.